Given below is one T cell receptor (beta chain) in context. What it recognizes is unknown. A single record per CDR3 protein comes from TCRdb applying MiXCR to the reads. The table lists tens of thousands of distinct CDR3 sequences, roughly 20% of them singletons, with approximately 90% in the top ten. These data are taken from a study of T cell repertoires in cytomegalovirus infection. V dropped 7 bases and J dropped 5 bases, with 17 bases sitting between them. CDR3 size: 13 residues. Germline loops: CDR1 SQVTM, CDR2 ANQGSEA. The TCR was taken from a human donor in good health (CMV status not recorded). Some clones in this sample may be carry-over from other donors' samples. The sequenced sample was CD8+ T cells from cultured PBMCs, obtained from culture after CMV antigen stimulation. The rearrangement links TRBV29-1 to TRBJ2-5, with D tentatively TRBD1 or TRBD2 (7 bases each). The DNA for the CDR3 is TGCAGCGCCGTAACAGGGGAGGGGGAGACCCAGTACTTC. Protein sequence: CSAVTGEGETQYF.